This entry concerns a single T cell receptor (beta chain). The entry originates in a study of blood T cell repertoires in COVID-19. Sequencing was performed with immunoSEQ multiplex PCR; in TCRdb, only in-frame clones are kept and a portion is missing. The sample includes about 59,000 clones, around four fifths of them seen just once. Germline lookup yields CDR1 SQVTM and CDR2 ANQGSEA. The CDR3 extends over 16 amino acids. Trimming left V 0 bases short and J 8 bases short, with 22 bases between. This chain links TRBV29-1 with TRBJ1-2; D is perhaps TRBD1 (6 bases). Sequencing was performed on peripheral blood. This receptor was taken from a woman between 70 and 85 years old with acute or convalescent COVID-19. The CDR3: CSVEDSLDGTINGYTF. In nucleotides, the CDR3 is TGCAGCGTTGAAGACTCTTTAGACGGGACAATCAACGGCTACACCTTC.